The TCR beta chain under discussion was sequenced for a study of blood T cell repertoires in COVID-19. Study-wide background: Italy, Spain and the United States were the sources of the convalescent and acute COVID-19 samples.

This clone has a single count. V lost 2 bases, J lost 4 bases, and 7 bases stayed unmatched. The CDR3 is made up of 16 amino acids. The germline gives CDR1 MGHDK, CDR2 SYGVNS. The data were produced by immunoSEQ multiplex PCR, yet TCRdb's version contains in-frame clones alone and is incomplete. The sample lists a few hundred thousand clones; about 91% were seen once. The rearrangement joins TRBV25-1 to TRBJ2-5; TRBD1 aligns across 10 bases. Specimen: peripheral blood. The origin of this receptor is a woman aged 50 to 60 with COVID-19, enrolled during active disease. The CDR3 sequence: CASSERGQGRGETQYF. DNA of the CDR3: TGTGCCAGCAGTGAACGGGGACAGGGGAGGGGAGAGACCCAGTACTTC.